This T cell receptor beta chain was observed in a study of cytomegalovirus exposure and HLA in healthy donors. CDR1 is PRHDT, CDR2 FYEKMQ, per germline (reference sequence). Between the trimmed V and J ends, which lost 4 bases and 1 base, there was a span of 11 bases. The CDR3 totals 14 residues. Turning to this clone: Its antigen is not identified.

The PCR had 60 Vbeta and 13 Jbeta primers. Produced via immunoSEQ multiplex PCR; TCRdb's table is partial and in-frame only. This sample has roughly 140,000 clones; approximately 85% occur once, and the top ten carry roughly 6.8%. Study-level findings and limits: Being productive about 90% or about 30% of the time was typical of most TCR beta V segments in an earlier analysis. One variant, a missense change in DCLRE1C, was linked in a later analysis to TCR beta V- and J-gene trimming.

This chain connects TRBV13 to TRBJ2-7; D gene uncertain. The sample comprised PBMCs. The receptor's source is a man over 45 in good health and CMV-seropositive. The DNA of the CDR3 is TGTGCCAGCAGCTCTAGACTGGTTTCCTACGAGCAGTACTTC. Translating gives CASSSRLVSYEQYF.